These 18 T cell receptor beta chains were all obtained from the same sample, sequenced in a study of vaccination and CD4 T cells after COVID-19. Researchers used the Oncomine TCR Beta short-read assay to sequence DNA from cultured CD4+ T cells. TCRdb re-called the PCR reads through MiXCR, storing one row per CDR3 protein. The sample yields 25,000 or so distinct CDR3 sequences, around 42% seen once. Treatment here: roughly 10-day PBMC culture with coronavirus spike peptide pools or control peptides (ViraFEST assay). Antigens for these TCRs are unknown. The sample in question was CD4+ T cells from blood, cultured in vitro, obtained before SARS-CoV-2 vaccination. All receptors come from a human donor who received a COVID-19 vaccine.

V is TRBV7-3 and J is TRBJ1-1, with D possibly being TRBD1 (5 bases). This CDR3 comprises 13 residues. Germline assignment: CDR1 SGHTA and CDR2 FQGTGA. V was pared by 4 bases and J by 4 bases, with 10 bases between. Here the CDR3 reads CASSSRQSTEAFF. In nucleotides, the CDR3 is TGTGCCAGCAGCTCCAGACAGAGCACTGAAGCTTTCTTT. Combining the CDR3 with reference TRBV7-3 and TRBJ1-1 gives the whole variable domain GAGVSQTPSNKVTEKGKYVELRCDPISGHTALYWYRQSLGQGPEFLIYFQGTGAADDSGLPNDRFFAVRPEGSVSTLKIQRTERGDSAVYLCASSSRQSTEAFFGQGTRLTVV.

This clonotype has more than one count but fewer than ten. V gene TRBV2 combines with J gene TRBJ1-1, with a tentative D call TRBD1 (6 bases). V was clipped by 5 bases and J by 4 bases, with 11 bases between them. The germline V gene encodes CDR1 SNHLY and CDR2 FYNNEI. CDR3 length: 13 amino acids. CDR3 DNA: TGTGCCAGCAGTTTTACAGGGATCACTGAAGCTTTCTTT. The encoded protein is CASSFTGITEAFF.

DNA of the CDR3: TGTGCCAGCAGCGTGGACAGGGGTACTGAAGCTTTCTTT. Translating it yields CASSVDRGTEAFF. The chain joins TRBV11-3 to TRBJ1-1; TRBD1 matches 9 bases. Trimming removed 5 bases from V and 5 bases from J; junction bases left unmatched: 3. The germline CDR1 and CDR2 sequences are SGHNT and YENEEA. The CDR3 runs to 13 residues.

The chain joins TRBV7-9 to TRBJ2-5; D is unclear. Germline values: CDR1 SEHNR, CDR2 FQNEAQ (reference sequence). The CDR3 loop spans 11 amino acids. The germline V and J ends were trimmed by 3 bases and 6 bases, with 5 bases remaining between them. As DNA, the CDR3 is TGTGCCAGCAGCTTTTTGAAGACCCAGTACTTC. This encodes CASSFLKTQYF.

This chain joins TRBV6-4 and TRBJ1-1; 7 nucleotides align to TRBD1. The CDR3 spans 14 residues. CDR1 and CDR2 (germline): MRHNA, SNTAGT. Trimming at V came to 6 bases and at J to 6 bases, leaving 10 bases not matched to a gene. The CDR3 protein is CASSAQDRRAEAFF. The CDR3, as DNA: TGTGCCAGCAGCGCACAGGACAGGAGAGCTGAAGCTTTCTTT.

J is TRBJ2-3 and V is TRBV7-8; TRBD2 aligns across 9 bases. Germline V gives CDR1 SGHVS, CDR2 FQNEAQ. The CDR3 has 19 amino acids. Germline trimming cut 1 base from V and 1 base from J; bases unmatched to any gene: 12. In DNA, the CDR3 is TGTGCCAGCAGCTTAGAGCTCCTGCGGGGGGGCCGACGCACAGATACGCAGTATTTT. Its protein is CASSLELLRGGRRTDTQYF. Full variable domain (remainder filled in from reference TRBV7-8 and TRBJ2-3): GAGVSQSPRYKVAKRGQDVALRCDPISGHVSLFWYQQALGQGPEFLTYFQNEAQLDKSGLPSDRFFAERPEGSVSTLKIQRTQQEDSAVYLCASSLELLRGGRRTDTQYFGPGTRLTVL.

The V gene is TRBV7-9, the J gene TRBJ2-4; 7 bases match TRBD2. The CDR3 sequence is 18 residues long. Trimming removed 4 bases from V and 10 bases from J; junction bases left unmatched: 22. Germline assignment: CDR1 SEHNR and CDR2 FQNEAQ (reference sequence). CDR3 protein: CASSSWPGLTTSMPIQYF. Here the CDR3 DNA reads TGTGCCAGCAGCTCTTGGCCGGGACTAACAACTTCAATGCCAATTCAGTACTTC.

There are a few counts of this clonotype. CDR3 in DNA: TGCAGTGCTAGAGACGACAGTAAATACGCTGAAGCTTTCTTT. Protein product: CSARDDSKYAEAFF. The chain couples TRBV20-1 to TRBJ1-1; D is perhaps TRBD1 (5 bases). This CDR3 is 14 amino acids long. V was pared by 0 bases and J by 6 bases, with 14 bases between. CDR1 is DFQATT, CDR2 SNEGSKA, per germline (reference sequence).

This chain joins TRBV12-3 or TRBV12-4 and TRBJ2-7; TRBD1 aligns across 10 bases. This CDR3 is 15 amino acids long. The V and J ends lost 5 bases and 3 bases, in that order; junction bases with no gene match: 7. The CDR3 bases are TGTGCCAGCAGTATCACCGGGACAGGGGTCTACGAGCAGTACTTC. Translation gives CASSITGTGVYEQYF.

The V gene is TRBV6-1, the J gene TRBJ1-1; D ambiguous. The CDR3 runs to 16 residues. V was cut by 1 base and J by 9 bases, with 21 bases left in between. Looked up from germline, CDR1 is MNHNS and CDR2 is SASEGT. CDR3 amino acids: CASSEVVVGGPFKAFF. CDR3 nucleotides: TGTGCCAGCAGTGAAGTCGTCGTTGGTGGGCCCTTTAAAGCTTTCTTT.

This chain links TRBV5-6 with TRBJ1-3; TRBD1 matches at 7 bases. In germline, CDR1 is SGHDT, CDR2 YYEEEE. The CDR3 extends over 12 amino acids. The ends lost 4 bases at V and 7 bases at J; junction bases unmatched: 2. CDR3 DNA sequence: TGTGCCAGCAGCCGACAGGGCAACACCATATATTTT. Its protein product is CASSRQGNTIYF. Supplemented by reference TRBV5-6 and TRBJ1-3, the full variable domain reads DAGVTQSPTHLIKTRGQQVTLRCSPKSGHDTVSWYQQALGQGPQFIFQYYEEEERQRGNFPDRFSGHQFPNYSSELNVNALLLGDSALYLCASSRQGNTIYFGEGSWLTVV.

The rearrangement links TRBV5-4 to TRBJ2-3; 10 bases are a match to TRBD2. The germline CDR1 and CDR2 sequences are SGHNT and YYREEE (reference sequence). V gave up 4 bases and J gave up 2 bases; unmatched junction bases: 10. CDR3 length: 17 amino acids. The CDR3 coding sequence is TGTGCCAGCAGCATCACCAAACTAGCGGGGAACACAGATACGCAGTATTTT. It is translated as CASSITKLAGNTDTQYF.

In this sample, this clonotype turned up a few times. CDR3 nucleotides: TGTGCCAGCGGGGGCGGCAGGGGAGGCTATGGCTACACCTTC. It encodes CASGGGRGGYGYTF. The chain combines TRBV6-1 with TRBJ1-2, with a tentative D call TRBD1 (6 bases). V lost 8 bases to trimming and J lost 4 bases, with 17 bases between them. This CDR3 spans 14 amino acids. Germline V gene data show CDR1 as MNHNS and CDR2 as SASEGT.

This clonotype has only a few counts. This chain uses TRBV11-3 with TRBJ2-7; a possible D gene is TRBD2 (5 bases). Germline V CDR1 and CDR2: SGHNT, YENEEA. CDR3 size: 15 residues. The V end was cut by 1 base, the J end by 4 bases, with 14 bases between. The CDR3 loop is CASSLAASSLYEQYF. The CDR3 DNA reads TGTGCCAGCAGCTTAGCGGCTAGCAGTCTGTACGAGCAGTACTTC.

This chain connects TRBV20-1 to TRBJ2-1; TRBD2 matches 12 bases. Germline-derived CDR1 and CDR2 are DFQATT and SNEGSKA (reference sequence). V was clipped by 2 bases and J by 0 bases; unmatched bases: 2. The CDR3 loop spans 16 amino acids. The DNA for the CDR3 is TGCAGTGCTAGAAGACTAGCGGGGGCCTCCTACAATGAGCAGTTCTTC. Translating gives CSARRLAGASYNEQFF.

This clonotype was detected only a few times. The CDR3 loop is CASIQRVVIEGTQYF. The CDR3 DNA sequence: TGTGCCAGCATCCAGAGGGTGGTTATCGAGGGGACCCAGTACTTC. The V gene is TRBV6-1, the J gene TRBJ2-5; D might be TRBD2 (5 bases). The CDR3 has 15 residues. Trimming stripped 7 bases from V and 7 bases from J, with 22 bases between. In germline, CDR1 is MNHNS, CDR2 SASEGT.

The V call is TRBV20-1, the J call TRBJ2-4, with D uncertain. CDR3 length: 12 amino acids. Germline CDR1 reads DFQATT; CDR2 reads SNEGSKA (reference sequence). Deletions cut 6 bases from V and 5 bases from J, with 11 bases between. The CDR3 DNA sequence: TGCAGTGCGAGTCGCGATCAAAACATTCAGTACTTC. Translation: CSASRDQNIQYF.

A few counts support this clonotype. This chain uses TRBV5-8 with TRBJ1-5; 10 bases match TRBD1. This CDR3 spans 17 amino acids. Germline-derived CDR1 and CDR2 are SGHTS and YDEGEE. The trim removed 3 bases at V and 2 bases at J, leaving 8 bases unmatched. CDR3 bases: TGTGCCAGCAGCTATGGGACAGGGGTTCTTCGCAATCAGCCCCAGCATTTT. Its protein product is CASSYGTGVLRNQPQHF.